This TCR beta chain was sequenced in a study of CD8 T cells in ankylosing spondylitis. Regarding the study as a whole: Fewer than ten highly homologous variants made up a TCR beta motif, and this motif appeared characteristic of ankylosing spondylitis blood. The clones that were linked to disease were reported to be significantly enriched in matched synovial fluid samples from ankylosing spondylitis patients.

The germline gives CDR1 SGDLS, CDR2 YYNGEE. CDR3 length: 12 amino acids. Trimming cost V 0 bases and J 6 bases, with 4 bases left between them. This clonotype was recorded many times. The target antigen is unknown. Quantitative 5'-RACE with molecular barcodes generated TCR beta libraries. MiXCR was run by TCRdb on the 5' RACE reads, yielding one entry per CDR3 protein. The repertoire includes around 27,000 distinct CDR3 sequences, just over 2.5% of them detected once, and roughly 7.7% sits in the top ten. The receptor was derived from a female donor with ankylosing spondylitis or in good health (not recorded which). Input material: blood, either unsorted or a sorted T cell fraction (not recorded which). The gene calls are TRBV9 and TRBJ2-1; D is unclear. DNA for the CDR3: TGTGCCAGCAGCGTAGAAAGCAATGAGCAGTTCTTC. Protein product: CASSVESNEQFF.